This T cell receptor (beta chain) was captured in a study of T cells expressing NK-cell markers. Across the whole study: Source material for TCR beta repertoires consisted of sorted CD3+CD56+NKG2C+, CD3+CD56+NKG2C- and CD3+CD56-NKG2C+ T cells. The authors sequenced eight donors, of whom seven were HCMV-seropositive and one was seronegative.

TCRdb reprocessed the 5' RACE reads; each CDR3 protein has one entry and no DNA is given. The listing records some 280,000 distinct CDR3 sequences. This CDR3 spans 13 amino acids. In germline, CDR1 is LGHNA, CDR2 YNFKEQ. Study-level points and caveats: In a group of 5 or 6 donors, dominant NKG2C+ clonotypes represented about 1.0-7.5% of CD8+ T cells.

About this clonotype itself: Its target is unknown.

The sequence came from a young man in good health. Sequencing was performed on blood T cells: a sorted CD56 or NKG2C T cell subset, CD4+ or CD8+ T cells, or bulk PBMC T cells (not recorded which). The chain employs TRBV4-2 and TRBJ2-2. This CDR3 is CASSQVSDRELFF.